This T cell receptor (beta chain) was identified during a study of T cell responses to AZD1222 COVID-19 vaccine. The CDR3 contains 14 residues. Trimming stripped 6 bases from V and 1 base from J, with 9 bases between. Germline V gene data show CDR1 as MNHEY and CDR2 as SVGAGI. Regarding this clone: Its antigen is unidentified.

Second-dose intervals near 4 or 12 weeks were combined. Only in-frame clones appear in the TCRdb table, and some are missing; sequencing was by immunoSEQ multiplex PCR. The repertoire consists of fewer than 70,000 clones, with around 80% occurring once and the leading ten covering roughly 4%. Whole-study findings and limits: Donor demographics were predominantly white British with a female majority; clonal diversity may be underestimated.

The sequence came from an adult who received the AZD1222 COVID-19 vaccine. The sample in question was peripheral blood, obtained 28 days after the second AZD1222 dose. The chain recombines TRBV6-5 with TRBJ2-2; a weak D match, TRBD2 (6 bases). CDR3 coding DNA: TGTGCCAGCAGGAGGGACTGGAACACCGGGGAGCTGTTTTTT. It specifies CASRRDWNTGELFF.